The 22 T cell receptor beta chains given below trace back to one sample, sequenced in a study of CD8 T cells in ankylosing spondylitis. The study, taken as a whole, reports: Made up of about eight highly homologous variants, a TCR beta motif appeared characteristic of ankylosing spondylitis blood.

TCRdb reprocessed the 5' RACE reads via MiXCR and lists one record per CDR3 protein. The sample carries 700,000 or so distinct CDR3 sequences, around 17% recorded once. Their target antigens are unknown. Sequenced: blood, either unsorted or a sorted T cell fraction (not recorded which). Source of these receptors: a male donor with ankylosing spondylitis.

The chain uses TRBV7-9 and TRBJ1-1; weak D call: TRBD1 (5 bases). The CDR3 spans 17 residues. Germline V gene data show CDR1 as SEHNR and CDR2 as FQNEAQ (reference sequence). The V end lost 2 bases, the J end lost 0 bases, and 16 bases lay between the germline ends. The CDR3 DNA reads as TGTGCCAGCAGCTTATCGATGATGGGACGGCTGAACACTGAAGCTTTCTTT. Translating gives CASSLSMMGRLNTEAFF.

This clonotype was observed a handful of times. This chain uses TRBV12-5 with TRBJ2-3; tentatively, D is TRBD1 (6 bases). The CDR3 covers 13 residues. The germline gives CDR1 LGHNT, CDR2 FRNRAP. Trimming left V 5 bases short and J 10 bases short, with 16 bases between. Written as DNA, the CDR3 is TGTGCTAGTGGTAATCTCACAGGGCGGTCGCAGTATTTT. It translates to CASGNLTGRSQYF.

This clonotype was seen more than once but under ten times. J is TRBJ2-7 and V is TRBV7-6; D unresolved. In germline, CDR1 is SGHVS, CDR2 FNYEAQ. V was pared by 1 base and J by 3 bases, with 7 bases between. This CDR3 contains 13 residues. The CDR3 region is CASSLDQYYEQYF. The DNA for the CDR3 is TGTGCCAGCAGCTTAGACCAATACTACGAGCAGTACTTC.

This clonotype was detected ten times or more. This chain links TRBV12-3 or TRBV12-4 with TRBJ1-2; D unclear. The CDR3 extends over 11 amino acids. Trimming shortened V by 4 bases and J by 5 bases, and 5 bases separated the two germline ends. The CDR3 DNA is TGTGCCAGCAGTTCCACTTATGGCTACACCTTC. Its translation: CASSSTYGYTF.

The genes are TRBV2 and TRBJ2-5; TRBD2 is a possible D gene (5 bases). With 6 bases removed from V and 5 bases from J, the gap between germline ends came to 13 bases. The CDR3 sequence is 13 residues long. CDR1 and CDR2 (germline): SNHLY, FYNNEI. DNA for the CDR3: TGTGCCAGCAGAGCGCGGGCCGGGGAGACCCAGTACTTC. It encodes CASRARAGETQYF. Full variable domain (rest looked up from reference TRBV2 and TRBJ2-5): EPEVTQTPSHQVTQMGQEVILRCVPISNHLYFYWYRQILGQKVEFLVSFYNNEISEKSEIFDDQFSVERPDGSNFTLKIRSTKLEDSAMYFCASRARAGETQYFGPGTRLLVL.

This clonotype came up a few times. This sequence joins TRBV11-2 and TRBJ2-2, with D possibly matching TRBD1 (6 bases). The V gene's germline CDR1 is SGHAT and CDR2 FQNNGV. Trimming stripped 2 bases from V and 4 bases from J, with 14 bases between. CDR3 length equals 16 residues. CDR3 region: CASSLHGDKGTGELFF. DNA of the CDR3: TGTGCCAGCAGCTTACACGGGGACAAAGGCACCGGGGAGCTGTTTTTT.

CDR3: CASRVPRGEEMNEQFF. CDR3 in DNA: TGTGCCAGCAGAGTCCCTAGGGGGGAGGAGATGAATGAGCAGTTCTTC. The chain recombines TRBV12-3 or TRBV12-4 with TRBJ2-1; tentatively, D is TRBD1 or TRBD2 (6 bases each). Trimming took 6 bases from V and 7 from J, leaving 22 bases between them. The CDR3 extends over 16 amino acids.

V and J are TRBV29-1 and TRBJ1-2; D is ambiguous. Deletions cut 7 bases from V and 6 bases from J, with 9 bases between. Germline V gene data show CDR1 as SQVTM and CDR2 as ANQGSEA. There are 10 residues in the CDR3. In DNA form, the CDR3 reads TGCAGCGCCCTCCGCAATGGCTACACCTTC. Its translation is CSALRNGYTF.

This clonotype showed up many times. CDR3 sequence reads: CASSLATLNTEAFF. DNA for the CDR3: TGTGCCAGCAGCTTAGCAACCCTGAACACTGAAGCTTTCTTT. The chain carries TRBV11-2 and TRBJ1-1; D is unresolved. Germline CDR1 SGHAT, CDR2 FQNNGV. The CDR3 is 14 amino acids. Trimming removed 1 base from V and 0 bases from J, with 6 bases in between. Supplemented by reference TRBV11-2 and TRBJ1-1, the full variable domain reads EAGVAQSPRYKIIEKRQSVAFWCNPISGHATLYWYQQILGQGPKLLIQFQNNGVVDDSQLPKDRFSAERLKGVDSTLKIQPAKLEDSAVYLCASSLATLNTEAFFGQGTRLTVV.

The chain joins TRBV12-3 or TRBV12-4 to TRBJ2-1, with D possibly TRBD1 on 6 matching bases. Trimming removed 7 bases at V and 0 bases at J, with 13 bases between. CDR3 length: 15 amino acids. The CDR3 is CASTPGTSSYNEQFF. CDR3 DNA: TGTGCCAGCACCCCCGGGACAAGCTCCTACAATGAGCAGTTCTTC.

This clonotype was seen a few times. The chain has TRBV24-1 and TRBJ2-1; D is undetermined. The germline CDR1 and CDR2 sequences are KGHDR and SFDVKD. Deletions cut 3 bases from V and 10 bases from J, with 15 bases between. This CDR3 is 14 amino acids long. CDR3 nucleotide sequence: TGTGCCACCAGTGATCAAACTCGCCCCGGCGAGCAGTTCTTC. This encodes CATSDQTRPGEQFF.

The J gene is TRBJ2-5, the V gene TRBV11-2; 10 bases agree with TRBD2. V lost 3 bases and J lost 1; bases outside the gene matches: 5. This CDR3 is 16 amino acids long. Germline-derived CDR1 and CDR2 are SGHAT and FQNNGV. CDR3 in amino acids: CASSFQRGGPQETQYF. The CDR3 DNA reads TGTGCCAGCAGCTTCCAGCGGGGGGGCCCCCAAGAGACCCAGTACTTC.

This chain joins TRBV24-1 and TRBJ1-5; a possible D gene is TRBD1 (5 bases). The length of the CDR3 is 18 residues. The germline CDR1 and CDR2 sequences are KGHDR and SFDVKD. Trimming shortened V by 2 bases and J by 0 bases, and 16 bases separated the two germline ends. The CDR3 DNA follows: TGTGCCACCAGTGATTCCCCCCGGGGGGTTGTTAGCAATCAGCCCCAGCATTTT. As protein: CATSDSPRGVVSNQPQHF.

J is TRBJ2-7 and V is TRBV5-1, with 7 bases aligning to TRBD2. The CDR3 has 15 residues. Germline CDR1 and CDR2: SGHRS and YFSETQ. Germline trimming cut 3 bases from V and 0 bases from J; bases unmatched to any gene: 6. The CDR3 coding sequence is TGCGCCAGCAGCTCCCGGAGCGGGACCTCCTACGAGCAGTACTTC. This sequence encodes CASSSRSGTSYEQYF.

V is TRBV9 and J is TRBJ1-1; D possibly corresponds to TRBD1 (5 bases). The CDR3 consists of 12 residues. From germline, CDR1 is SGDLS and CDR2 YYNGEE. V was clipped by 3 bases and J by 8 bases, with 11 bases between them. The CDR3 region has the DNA TGTGCCAGCAGCGGCGGCCGGGGGGAAGCTTTCTTT. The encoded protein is CASSGGRGEAFF.

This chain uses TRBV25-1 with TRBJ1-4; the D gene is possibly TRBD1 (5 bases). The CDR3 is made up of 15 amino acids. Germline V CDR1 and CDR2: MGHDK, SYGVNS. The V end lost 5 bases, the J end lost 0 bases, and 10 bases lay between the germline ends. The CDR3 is CASSIPTATNEKLFF. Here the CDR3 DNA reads TGTGCCAGCAGTATTCCGACAGCAACTAATGAAAAACTGTTTTTT.

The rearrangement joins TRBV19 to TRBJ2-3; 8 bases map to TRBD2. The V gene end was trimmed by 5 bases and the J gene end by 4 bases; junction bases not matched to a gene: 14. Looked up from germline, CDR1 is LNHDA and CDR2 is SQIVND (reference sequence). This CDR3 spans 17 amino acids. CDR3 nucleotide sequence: TGTGCCAGTAGTCCGATCTTTACTAGCGGAGCTCCAGATACGCAGTATTTT. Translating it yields CASSPIFTSGAPDTQYF.

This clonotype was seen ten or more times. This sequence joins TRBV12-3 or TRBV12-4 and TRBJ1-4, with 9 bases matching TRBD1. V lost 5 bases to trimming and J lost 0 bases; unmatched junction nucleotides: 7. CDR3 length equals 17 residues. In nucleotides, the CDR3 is TGTGCCAGCAGTCACCGGACAGGGGCGACAACTAATGAAAAACTGTTTTTT. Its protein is CASSHRTGATTNEKLFF.

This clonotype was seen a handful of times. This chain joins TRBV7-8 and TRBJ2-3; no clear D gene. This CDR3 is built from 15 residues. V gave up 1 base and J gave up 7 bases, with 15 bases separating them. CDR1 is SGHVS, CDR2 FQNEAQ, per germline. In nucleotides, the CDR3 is TGTGCCAGCAGCTTAGTCCCAGCCCTGAGAAATACGCAGTATTTT. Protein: CASSLVPALRNTQYF.

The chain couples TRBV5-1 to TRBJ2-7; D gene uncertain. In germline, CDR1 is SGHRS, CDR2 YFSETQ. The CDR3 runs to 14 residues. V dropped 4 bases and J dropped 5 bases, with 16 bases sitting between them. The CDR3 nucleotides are TGCGCCAGCAGCCCCTCGATCAACGTAGACGAGCAGTACTTC. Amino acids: CASSPSINVDEQYF.

CDR3 residues: CASSLTPGPLGNEQFF. Written as DNA, the CDR3 is TGCGCCAGCAGTCTAACACCGGGCCCCTTGGGGAATGAGCAGTTCTTC. This rearrangement joins TRBV5-1 to TRBJ2-1; D unresolved. Trimming left V 5 bases short and J 7 bases short, with 22 bases between. This CDR3 has 16 residues. The germline V gene has CDR1 SGHRS and CDR2 YFSETQ. The variable domain in full, completed from reference TRBV5-1 and TRBJ2-1, reads KAGVTQTPRYLIKTRGQQVTLSCSPISGHRSVSWYQQTPGQGLQFLFEYFSETQRNKGNFPGRFSGRQFSNSRSEMNVSTLELGDSALYLCASSLTPGPLGNEQFFGPGTRLTVL.

CDR3 nucleotide sequence: TGCGCCAGCAGCTCGGGACTAGCAACCGCTAGCACAGATACGCAGTATTTT. This gives the protein CASSSGLATASTDTQYF. This chain links TRBV5-1 with TRBJ2-3, with 9 bases that match TRBD2. The CDR3 length is 17 residues. V shed 3 bases, J shed 0 bases, and the junction held 8 bases outside the gene matches. Germline V gene lookup returns CDR1 SGHRS and CDR2 YFSETQ.